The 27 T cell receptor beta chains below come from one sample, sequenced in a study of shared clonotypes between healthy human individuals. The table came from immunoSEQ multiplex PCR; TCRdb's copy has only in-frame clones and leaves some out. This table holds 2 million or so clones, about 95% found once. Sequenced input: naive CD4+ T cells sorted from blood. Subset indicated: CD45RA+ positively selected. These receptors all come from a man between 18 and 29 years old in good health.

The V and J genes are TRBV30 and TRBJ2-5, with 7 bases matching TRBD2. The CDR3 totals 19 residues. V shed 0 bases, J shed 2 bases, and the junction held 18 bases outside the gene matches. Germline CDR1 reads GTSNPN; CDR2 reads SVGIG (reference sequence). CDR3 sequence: CAWSVHTGLSWRGQETQYF. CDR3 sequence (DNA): TGTGCCTGGAGTGTACATACGGGGTTATCTTGGCGGGGGCAAGAGACCCAGTACTTC.

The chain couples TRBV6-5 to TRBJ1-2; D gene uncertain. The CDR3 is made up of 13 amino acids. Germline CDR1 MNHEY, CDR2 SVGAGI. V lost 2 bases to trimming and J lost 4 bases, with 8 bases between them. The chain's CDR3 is CASSYGGRYGYTF. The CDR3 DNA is TGTGCCAGCAGTTACGGCGGTCGCTATGGCTACACCTTC.

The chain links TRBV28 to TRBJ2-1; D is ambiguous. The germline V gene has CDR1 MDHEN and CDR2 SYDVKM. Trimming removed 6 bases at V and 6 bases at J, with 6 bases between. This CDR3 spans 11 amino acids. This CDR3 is CASSAGNEQFF. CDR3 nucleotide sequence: TGTGCCAGCAGCGCCGGCAATGAGCAGTTCTTC.

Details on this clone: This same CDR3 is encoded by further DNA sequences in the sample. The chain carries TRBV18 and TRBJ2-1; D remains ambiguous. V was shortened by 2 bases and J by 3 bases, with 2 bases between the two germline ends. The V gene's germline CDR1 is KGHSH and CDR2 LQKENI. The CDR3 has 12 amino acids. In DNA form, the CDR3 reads TGTGCCAGCTCACCAGACTACAATGAGCAGTTCTTC. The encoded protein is CASSPDYNEQFF.

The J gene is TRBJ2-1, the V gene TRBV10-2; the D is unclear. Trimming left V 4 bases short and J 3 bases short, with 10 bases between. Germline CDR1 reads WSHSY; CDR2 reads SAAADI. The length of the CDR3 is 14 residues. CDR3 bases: TGCGCCAGCAGTGGAGGCTTTTTCTACAATGAGCAGTTCTTC. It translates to CASSGGFFYNEQFF.

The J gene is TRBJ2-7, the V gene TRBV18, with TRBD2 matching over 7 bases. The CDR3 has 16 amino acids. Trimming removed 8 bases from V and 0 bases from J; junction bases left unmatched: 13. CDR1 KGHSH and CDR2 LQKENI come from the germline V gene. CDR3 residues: CASQSPGGARSYEQYF. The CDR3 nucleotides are TGTGCCAGCCAATCCCCGGGAGGAGCCCGCTCCTACGAGCAGTACTTC. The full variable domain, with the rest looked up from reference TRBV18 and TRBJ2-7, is NAGVMQNPRHLVRRRGQEARLRCSPMKGHSHVYWYRQLPEEGLKFMVYLQKENIIDESGMPKERFSAEFPKEGPSILRIQQVVRGDSAAYFCASQSPGGARSYEQYFGPGTRLTVT.

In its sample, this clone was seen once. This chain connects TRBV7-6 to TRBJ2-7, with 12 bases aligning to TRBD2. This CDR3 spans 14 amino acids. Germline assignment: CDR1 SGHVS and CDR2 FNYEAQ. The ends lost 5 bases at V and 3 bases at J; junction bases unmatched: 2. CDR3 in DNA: TGTGCCAGCAGCCGACTAGCGGGAGACTACGAGCAGTACTTC. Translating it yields CASSRLAGDYEQYF.

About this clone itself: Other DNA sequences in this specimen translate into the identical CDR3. The chain's CDR3 is CAISESSGQETQYF. DNA for the CDR3: TGTGCCATCAGTGAGTCGTCGGGACAAGAGACCCAGTACTTC. The V call is TRBV10-3, the J call TRBJ2-5, with D possibly being TRBD2 (5 bases). Looked up from germline, CDR1 is ENHRY and CDR2 is SYGVKD. V gave up 0 bases and J gave up 2 bases, with 7 bases separating them. The CDR3 is 14 amino acids.

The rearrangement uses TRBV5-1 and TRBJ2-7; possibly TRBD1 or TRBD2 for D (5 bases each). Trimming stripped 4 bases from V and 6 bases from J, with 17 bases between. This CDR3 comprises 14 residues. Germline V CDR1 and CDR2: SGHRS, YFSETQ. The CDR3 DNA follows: TGCGCCAGCAGCCACGGGGACCGGGCGGGCGAGCAGTACTTC. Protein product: CASSHGDRAGEQYF.

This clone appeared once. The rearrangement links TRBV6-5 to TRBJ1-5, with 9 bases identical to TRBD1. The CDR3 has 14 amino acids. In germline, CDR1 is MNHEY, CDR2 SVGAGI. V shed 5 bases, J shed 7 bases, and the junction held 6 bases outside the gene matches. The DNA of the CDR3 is TGTGCCAGCAGTGCGACAGGGGGAAGCCAGCCCCAGCATTTT. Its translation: CASSATGGSQPQHF.

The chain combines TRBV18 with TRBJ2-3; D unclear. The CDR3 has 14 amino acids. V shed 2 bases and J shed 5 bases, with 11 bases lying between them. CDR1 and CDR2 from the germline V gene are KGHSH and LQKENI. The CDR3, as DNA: TGTGCCAGCTCACCAAGGGTCCGAGGAGATACGCAGTATTTT. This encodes CASSPRVRGDTQYF.

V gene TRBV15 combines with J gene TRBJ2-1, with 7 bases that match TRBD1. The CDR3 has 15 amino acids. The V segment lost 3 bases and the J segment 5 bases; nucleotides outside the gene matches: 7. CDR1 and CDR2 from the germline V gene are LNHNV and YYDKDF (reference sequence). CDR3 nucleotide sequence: TGTGCCACCAGCAGCAGACAGGGACAACACAATGAGCAGTTCTTC. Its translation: CATSSRQGQHNEQFF. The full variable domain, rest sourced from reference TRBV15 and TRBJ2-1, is DAMVIQNPRYQVTQFGKPVTLSCSQTLNHNVMYWYQQKSSQAPKLLFHYYDKDFNNEADTPDNFQSRRPNTSFCFLDIRSPGLGDTAMYLCATSSRQGQHNEQFFGPGTRLTVL.

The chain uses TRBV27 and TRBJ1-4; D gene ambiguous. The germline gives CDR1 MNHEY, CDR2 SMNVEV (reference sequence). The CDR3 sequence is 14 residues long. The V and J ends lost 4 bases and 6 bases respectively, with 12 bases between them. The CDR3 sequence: CASSSRRGYEKLFF. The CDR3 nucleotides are TGTGCCAGCAGTTCTCGACGAGGGTATGAAAAACTGTTTTTT.

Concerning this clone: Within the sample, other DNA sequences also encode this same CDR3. CDR3 nucleotide sequence: TGTGCCATCAGTGAGGGAGGAAACACCATATATTTT. Amino acid sequence: CAISEGGNTIYF. The chain couples TRBV10-3 to TRBJ1-3; D is unclear. Trimming shortened V by 2 bases and J by 4 bases, and 3 bases separated the two germline ends. Germline values: CDR1 ENHRY, CDR2 SYGVKD. CDR3 length equals 12 residues.

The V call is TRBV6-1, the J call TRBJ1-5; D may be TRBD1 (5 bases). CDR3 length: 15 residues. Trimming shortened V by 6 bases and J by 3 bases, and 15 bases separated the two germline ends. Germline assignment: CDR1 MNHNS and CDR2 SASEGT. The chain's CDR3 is CASREAGIPNQPQHF. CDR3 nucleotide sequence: TGTGCCAGCAGGGAGGCAGGGATTCCCAATCAGCCCCAGCATTTT.

The chain's CDR3 is CASSLSGVGNQPQHF. The DNA for the CDR3 is TGCGCCAGCAGCTTGTCGGGGGTAGGCAATCAGCCCCAGCATTTT. This chain links TRBV5-1 with TRBJ1-5; D perhaps matches TRBD1 (5 bases). The CDR3 spans 15 residues. Trimming stripped 1 base from V and 2 bases from J, with 10 bases between. Germline CDR1 and CDR2: SGHRS and YFSETQ.

CDR3 nucleotides: TGCGCCAGCAGCCAAGCGCGACAGGGGGGTGGCACTGAAGCTTTCTTT. This sequence encodes CASSQARQGGGTEAFF. The chain links TRBV4-1 to TRBJ1-1, with 9 nucleotides matching TRBD1. Trimming at V came to 1 base and at J to 4 bases, leaving 7 bases not matched to a gene. From germline, CDR1 is MGHRA and CDR2 YSYEKL. The CDR3 contains 16 residues.

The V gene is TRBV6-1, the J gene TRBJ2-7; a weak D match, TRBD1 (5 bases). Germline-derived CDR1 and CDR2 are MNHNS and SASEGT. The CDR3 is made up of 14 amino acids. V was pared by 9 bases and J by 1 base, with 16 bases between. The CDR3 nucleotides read TGTGCCAGTGCCACAGGCCCTGGGTCCTACGAGCAGTACTTC. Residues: CASATGPGSYEQYF.

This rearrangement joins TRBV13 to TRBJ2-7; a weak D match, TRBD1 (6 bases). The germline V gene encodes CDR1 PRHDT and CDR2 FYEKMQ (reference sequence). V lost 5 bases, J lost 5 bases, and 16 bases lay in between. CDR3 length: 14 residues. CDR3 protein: CASSRRNRVHEQYF. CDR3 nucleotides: TGTGCCAGCAGCCGACGAAACAGGGTCCACGAGCAGTACTTC.

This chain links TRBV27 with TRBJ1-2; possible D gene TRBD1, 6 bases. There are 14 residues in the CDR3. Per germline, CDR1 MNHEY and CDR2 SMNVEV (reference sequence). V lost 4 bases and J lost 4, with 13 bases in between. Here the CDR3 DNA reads TGTGCCAGCAGTTCGGACAGTCTAGCCTATGGCTACACCTTC. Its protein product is CASSSDSLAYGYTF.

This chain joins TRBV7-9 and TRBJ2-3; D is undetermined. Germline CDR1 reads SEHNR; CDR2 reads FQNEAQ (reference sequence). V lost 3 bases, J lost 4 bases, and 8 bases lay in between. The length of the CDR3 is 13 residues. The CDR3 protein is CASSLGYADTQYF. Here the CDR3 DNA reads TGTGCCAGCAGCTTGGGCTACGCAGATACGCAGTATTTT. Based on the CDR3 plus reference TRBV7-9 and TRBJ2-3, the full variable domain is DTGVSQNPRHKITKRGQNVTFRCDPISEHNRLYWYRQTLGQGPEFLTYFQNEAQLEKSRLLSDRFSAERPKGSFSTLEIQRTEQGDSAMYLCASSLGYADTQYFGPGTRLTVL.

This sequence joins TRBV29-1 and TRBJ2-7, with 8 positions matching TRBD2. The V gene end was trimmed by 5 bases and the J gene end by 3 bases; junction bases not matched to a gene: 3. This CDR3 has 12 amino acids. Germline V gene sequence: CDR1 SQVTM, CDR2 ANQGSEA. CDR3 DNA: TGCAGCGTTCGCGCGGGAGGCTACGAGCAGTACTTC. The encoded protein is CSVRAGGYEQYF.

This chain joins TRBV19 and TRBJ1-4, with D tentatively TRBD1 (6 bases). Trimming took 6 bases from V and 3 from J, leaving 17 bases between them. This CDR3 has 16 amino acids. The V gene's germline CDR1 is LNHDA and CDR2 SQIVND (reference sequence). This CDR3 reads CASRNGGHLANEKLFF. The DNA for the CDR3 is TGTGCCAGTAGGAATGGGGGACATTTGGCTAATGAAAAACTGTTTTTT.

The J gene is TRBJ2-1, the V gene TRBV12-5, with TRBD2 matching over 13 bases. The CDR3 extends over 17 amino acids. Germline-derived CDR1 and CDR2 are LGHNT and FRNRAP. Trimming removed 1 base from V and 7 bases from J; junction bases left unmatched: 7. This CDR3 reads CASGLGPTSGRTNEQFF. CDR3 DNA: TGTGCTAGTGGTTTGGGGCCGACTAGCGGGAGGACGAATGAGCAGTTCTTC.

The CDR3 DNA reads TGCGCCAGCAGAGGACAGGGGAGTAGCACAGATACGCAGTATTTT. Residues: CASRGQGSSTDTQYF. This rearrangement joins TRBV5-1 to TRBJ2-3, with TRBD1 identical over 9 bases. The CDR3 length is 15 residues. Germline CDR1 reads SGHRS; CDR2 reads YFSETQ. The junction had 4 bases not matched to a gene; V was cut back by 5 bases and J by 0 bases.

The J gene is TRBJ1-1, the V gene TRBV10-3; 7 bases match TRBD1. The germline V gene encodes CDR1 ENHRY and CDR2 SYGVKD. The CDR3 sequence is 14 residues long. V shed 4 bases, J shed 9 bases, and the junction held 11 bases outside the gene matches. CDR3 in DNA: TGTGCCATCAGTGTACCAGGGGGAGAGGGTAAAGCTTTCTTT. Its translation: CAISVPGGEGKAFF.

The CDR3 region has the DNA TGTGCCAGCACCCCCACTCGGGGCTCCTACAATGAGCAGTTCTTC. Its protein product is CASTPTRGSYNEQFF. This chain uses TRBV7-9 with TRBJ2-1, with D tentatively TRBD2 (5 bases). Trimming removed 7 bases from V and 0 bases from J, with 13 bases in between. Germline loops: CDR1 SEHNR, CDR2 FQNEAQ (reference sequence). The CDR3 covers 15 residues.